The clone carrying this TCR beta chain was seen more than once but under ten times. Its antigen is as yet unknown. This entry belongs to a study of human T cells and chemical hapten exposure. About the study: Minor pooled library volume differences mainly drove per-sample TCR yield variation.

Time point reported: pre-sensitization, week 0. This sample's treatment: therapeutic diphenylcyclopropenone sensitization with weekly scalp DPC. Blood was drawn before each patch test was applied. TCRdb re-derived calls from the RACE reads in MiXCR, one entry per CDR3 protein. The sample has around 260,000 distinct CDR3 sequences, approximately 8.6% seen once. Study results and limitations: Correlating positively with patch test score were the PT1 expanded TCR counts. Against controls, expanded TCRs gave rise to significantly more large CDR3 similarity clusters.

The germline V and J ends were trimmed by 3 bases and 5 bases, with 7 bases remaining between them. Germline CDR1 reads KGHSH; CDR2 reads LQKENI. This CDR3 has 12 amino acids. This specimen was whole blood, taken in connection with sensitization to the hapten diphenylcyclopropenone (DPC). This chain connects TRBV18 to TRBJ2-5; D ambiguous. The receptor comes from a woman in her thirties or forties with alopecia areata. Some clones in this sample may be carry-over from other donors' samples. The CDR3 spells CASSPFGETQYF. The DNA for the CDR3 is TGTGCCAGCTCACCGTTCGGGGAGACCCAGTACTTC.